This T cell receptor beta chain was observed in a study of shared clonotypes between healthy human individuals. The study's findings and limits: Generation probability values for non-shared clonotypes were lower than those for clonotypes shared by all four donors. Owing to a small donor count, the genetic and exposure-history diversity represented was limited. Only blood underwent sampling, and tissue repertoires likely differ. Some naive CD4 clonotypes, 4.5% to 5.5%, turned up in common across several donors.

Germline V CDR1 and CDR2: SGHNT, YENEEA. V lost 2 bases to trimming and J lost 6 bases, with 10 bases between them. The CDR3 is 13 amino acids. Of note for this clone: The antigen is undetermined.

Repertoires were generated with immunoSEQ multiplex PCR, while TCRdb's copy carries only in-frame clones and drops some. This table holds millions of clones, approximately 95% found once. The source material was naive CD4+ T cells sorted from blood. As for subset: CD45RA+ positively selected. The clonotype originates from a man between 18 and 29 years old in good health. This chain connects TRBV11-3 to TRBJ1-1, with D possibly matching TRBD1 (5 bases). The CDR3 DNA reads TGTGCCAGCAGCTTACAGGGAGACGCTGAAGCTTTCTTT. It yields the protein CASSLQGDAEAFF.